Listed below are T cell receptor beta chains from one sample, sequenced in a study of OX40 agonist ivuxolimab in advanced cancers. TCRdb keeps only in-frame clones here, not all; method: immunoSEQ multiplex PCR. The table has some 77,000 clones, around 83% seen once. This specimen was CD4+ or CD8+ T cells sorted from blood, taken in a trial of the OX40 agonist ivuxolimab. These receptors all stem from an adult with an advanced solid tumor such as melanoma, head and neck, liver or kidney cancer. The CDR3 runs from the conserved cysteine through the conserved F or W. The D gene is left open where the match is weak. Rows may omit the clone size; those that give it use once, few, many or a size class.

>TRBJ1-1|TRBV6-6|.|.
TGTGCCAGCAGTTACTCCCAGGCTGAAGCTTTCTTT
CASSYSQAEAFF
>TRBJ1-1|TRBV6-1|.|.
TGTGCCAGCAGTGAAGCTAGGGGCCCTGAAGCTTTCTTT
CASSEARGPEAFF
>TRBJ2-2|TRBV6-6|.|.
TGTGCCAGTAACCCTCAGGGGAGGGAGACCGGGGAGCTGTTTTTT
CASNPQGRETGELFF
>TRBJ2-2|TRBV27|.|.
TGTGCCAGCAGTTTACGCGAGCCAGGTTTGGTCACCGGGGAGCTGTTTTTT
CASSLREPGLVTGELFF
>TRBJ2-7|TRBV7-9|.|.
TGTGCCAGCAGCTTAGTCTCCTACGAGCAGTACTTC
CASSLVSYEQYF
>TRBJ2-7|TRBV18|.|.
TGTGCCAGCTCCCTCGGGGGCGTTAGGTCCTACGAGCAGTACTTC
CASSLGGVRSYEQYF
>TRBJ2-7|TRBV19|.|.
TGTGCCAGTAGTATAGCAGAAACGCCTCTACCTAAGTACTTC
CASSIAETPLPKYF
>TRBJ1-5|TRBV6-6|.|.
TGTGCCAGCAGTTACAGGGGGAATCAGCCCCAGCATTTT
CASSYRGNQPQHF
>TRBJ2-2|TRBV18|.|few
TGTGCCAGCTCACCACCTTCGGGACAGAACACCGGGGAGCTGTTTTTT
CASSPPSGQNTGELFF
>TRBJ2-4|TRBV19|.|.
TGTGCCAGTAGTATTAAGGGAGACGGCATTCAGTACTTC
CASSIKGDGIQYF
>TRBJ1-2|TRBV11-2|.|.
TGTGCCAGCAGCTTAGATTCGGGGGCGAGCTATGGCTACACCTTC
CASSLDSGASYGYTF
>TRBJ2-1|TRBV15|.|.
TGTGCCACCTCACGGCCGGGGACCAACTACAATGAGCAGTTCTTC
CATSRPGTNYNEQFF
>TRBJ1-1|TRBV9|.|.
TGTGCCAGCAGCGTAGTACCGAACACTGAAGCTTTCTTT
CASSVVPNTEAFF
>TRBJ2-7|TRBV2|.|.
TGTGCCAGCAGTGGATCCGGGACCGCCGGCTCCGAGCAGTACTTC
CASSGSGTAGSEQYF
>TRBJ2-7|TRBV28|.|.
TGTGCCAGCAGTCGGGGGACAAGAGGGCACGAGCAGTACTTC
CASSRGTRGHEQYF
>TRBJ2-7|TRBV19|.|.
TGTGCCAGTAGTATATCTGGCCAGGACCACGAGCAGTACTTC
CASSISGQDHEQYF
>TRBJ1-6|TRBV6-5|.|.
TGTGCCAGCAGGCGCCCGGGATATCCAAATTCACCCCTCCACTTT
CASRRPGYPNSPLHF
>TRBJ2-5|TRBV5-1|TRBD2|.
TGCGCCAGCAGCTTGGATGAGGCGGGGGTAAGGACCCAGTACTTC
CASSLDEAGVRTQYF
>TRBJ2-3|TRBV4-2|TRBD2|few
TGTGCCAGCAGCCAAGCCGGGACTAGCGGGCTTAGCACAGATACGCAGTATTTT
CASSQAGTSGLSTDTQYF
>TRBJ2-5|TRBV30|TRBD2|.
TGTGCCTGGAGACTAGCGGGAGCCCAAGAGACCCAGTACTTC
CAWRLAGAQETQYF
>TRBJ1-1|TRBV2|TRBD1|.
TGTGCCAGCAGTAGGCAGGGGGGCACTGAAGCTTTCTTT
CASSRQGGTEAFF
>TRBJ2-1|TRBV7-2|TRBD2|.
TGTGCCAGCAGCTTAGGGGCTAGCGGGATGGTCGATGAGCAGTTCTTC
CASSLGASGMVDEQFF
>TRBJ2-1|TRBV10-3|TRBD2|.
TGTGCCATCACCGGACTAGCGGGACCCTCCCATGAGCAGTTCTTC
CAITGLAGPSHEQFF
>TRBJ2-3|TRBV4-1|.|few
TGCGCCAGCAGCCCTCAATTAGCCCTAGATACGCAGTATTTT
CASSPQLALDTQYF
>TRBJ2-5|TRBV7-9|TRBD1|.
TGTGCCAGCAGCTTAGGCCGGACAGGGCGGAGGGAGACCCAGTACTTC
CASSLGRTGRRETQYF
>TRBJ2-5|TRBV5-4|TRBD2|.
TGTGCCAGCAGCTTGGAGCGGGGGGTCCAAGAGACCCAGTACTTC
CASSLERGVQETQYF
>TRBJ1-6|TRBV11-2|.|.
TGTGCCAGCAGGGGGAGGGATTCACCCCTCCACTTT
CASRGRDSPLHF
>TRBJ1-4|TRBV30|.|.
TGTGCCTGGAGCCGGACAGACCGTAATGAAAAACTGTTTTTT
CAWSRTDRNEKLFF
>TRBJ2-1|TRBV5-1|.|.
TGCGCCAGCAGCTCCCTAGGAGTGGGCATCTCCTACAATGAGCAGTTCTTC
CASSSLGVGISYNEQFF
>TRBJ1-1|TRBV27|.|.
TGTGCCACCCGGGACATCCGAACGAGCACTGAAGCTTTCTTT
CATRDIRTSTEAFF
>TRBJ1-4|TRBV6-5|.|.
TGTGCCAGCACCAGGGTAGGCGAAAAACTGTTTTTT
CASTRVGEKLFF
>TRBJ2-5|TRBV19|TRBD1|.
TGTGCCAGTAGCGGACAGGGGAAAGAGACCCAGTACTTC
CASSGQGKETQYF
>TRBJ1-3|TRBV10-3|.|.
TGTGCCATCAGTGAGGACAACTCTGGAAACACCATATATTTT
CAISEDNSGNTIYF
>TRBJ2-7|TRBV18|.|.
TGTGCCAGCTCACCACGCCTACAGGGAGGCGAGCAGTACTTC
CASSPRLQGGEQYF
>TRBJ1-1|TRBV5-1|.|.
TGCGCCAGCCAGGATGATGGATTCACTGAAGCTTTCTTT
CASQDDGFTEAFF
>TRBJ2-1|TRBV30|TRBD1|.
TGTGCCTGGAGTGTACTGGGACAGAGGAGCGGTGAGCAGTTCTTC
CAWSVLGQRSGEQFF
>TRBJ1-2|TRBV2|.|once
TGTGCCAGCAGTCCTACGGGGGGGTATGGCTACACCTTC
CASSPTGGYGYTF
>TRBJ1-4|TRBV7-2|.|.
TGTGCCAGCAGCTTAGGAGGGAGGGCACAGGAAAAACTGTTTTTT
CASSLGGRAQEKLFF
>TRBJ2-7|TRBV4-3|.|.
TGCGCCAGCAGCCAGGGACTGAACTACGAGCAGTACTTC
CASSQGLNYEQYF
>TRBJ1-2|TRBV6-5|.|.
TGTGCCAGCAGTTACTCGGACCTTCTCGGGTGTGGCTACACCTTC
CASSYSDLLGCGYTF
>TRBJ1-2|TRBV5-6|TRBD1|.
TGTGCCAGCAGCCCGGACAGGGGGCTAAATTATGGCTACACCTTC
CASSPDRGLNYGYTF
>TRBJ1-1|TRBV25-1|.|.
TGTGCCAGCAGTGAATTATGGGGAATGAACACTGAAGCTTTCTTT
CASSELWGMNTEAFF
>TRBJ2-7|TRBV4-2|TRBD2|few
TGTGCCAGCAGCCAAGAGGGGGAGGGACGGGGCTCCTACGAGCAGTACTTC
CASSQEGEGRGSYEQYF
>TRBJ1-6|TRBV6-6|TRBD1|.
TGTGCCAGCACCGCCCCGGGACAGGGTAATTCACCCCTCCACTTT
CASTAPGQGNSPLHF
>TRBJ1-1|TRBV5-1|TRBD1|.
TGCGCCAGCAGCAGGACAGGGATGATCGGGAACACTGAAGCTTTCTTT
CASSRTGMIGNTEAFF
>TRBJ2-1|TRBV2|TRBD1|few
TGTGCCAGCAGTGAAGCGGGGCAGGGGGCGAACAATGAGCAGTTCTTC
CASSEAGQGANNEQFF